The present T cell receptor beta chain was sequenced within a study of CD4+ T cells in melanoma. Study-wide points: Diverse differentiation states were reported for melanoma neoantigen-specific CD4+ T cells.

A remark on this clone: Its antigen is unidentified.

TCRdb keeps only in-frame clones here, not all; method: immunoSEQ multiplex PCR. The sample records more than 110,000 clones, about nine tenths being singletons. Losses at the gene ends were 4 bases for V and 5 bases for J; bases not matched to a gene: 8. This CDR3 has 15 amino acids. The germline CDR1 and CDR2 sequences are SGHRS and YFSETQ. The chain couples TRBV5-1 to TRBJ2-2; 7 positions match TRBD2. The clonotype comes from a human donor with melanoma. CDR3 residues: CASSLGYGGTGELFF. The CDR3 coding sequence is TGCGCCAGCAGCCTCGGGTACGGGGGGACCGGGGAGCTGTTTTTT.